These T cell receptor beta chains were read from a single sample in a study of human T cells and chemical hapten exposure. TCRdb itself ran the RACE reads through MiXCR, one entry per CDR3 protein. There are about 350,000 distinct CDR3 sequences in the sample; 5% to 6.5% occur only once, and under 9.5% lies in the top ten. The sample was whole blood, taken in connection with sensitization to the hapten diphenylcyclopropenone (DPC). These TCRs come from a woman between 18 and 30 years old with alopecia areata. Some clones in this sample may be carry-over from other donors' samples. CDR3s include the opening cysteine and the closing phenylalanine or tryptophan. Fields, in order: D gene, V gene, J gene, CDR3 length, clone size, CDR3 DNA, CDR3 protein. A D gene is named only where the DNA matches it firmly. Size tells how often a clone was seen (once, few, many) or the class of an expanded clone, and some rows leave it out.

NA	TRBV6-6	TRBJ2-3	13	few	TGTGCCAGCAGCCGCCCGGAGCTAGATACGCAGTATTTT	CASSRPELDTQYF
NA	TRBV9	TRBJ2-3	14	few	TGTGCCAGCAGCGTAGACAGTAGCACAGATACGCAGTATTTT	CASSVDSSTDTQYF
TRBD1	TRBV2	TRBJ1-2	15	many	TGTGCCAGCAGTGAAGGGGCAGGGGGCGACTATGGCTACACCTTC	CASSEGAGGDYGYTF
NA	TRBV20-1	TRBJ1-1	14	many	TGCAGTGCTAGGCGGACACCCATGAACACTGAAGCTTTCTTT	CSARRTPMNTEAFF
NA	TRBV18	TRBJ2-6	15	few	TGTGCCAGCTCACCTGGCGCTGTGGGGGCCAACGTCCTGACTTTC	CASSPGAVGANVLTF
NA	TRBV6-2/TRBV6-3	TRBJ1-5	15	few	TGTGCCAGCAGGAGAGGGGTGGCGAACAATCAGCCCCAGCATTTT	CASRRGVANNQPQHF
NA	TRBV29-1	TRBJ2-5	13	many	TGCAGCGTTGATCGAGCTTGGGGAGAGACCCAGTACTTC	CSVDRAWGETQYF
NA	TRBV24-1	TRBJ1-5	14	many	TGTGCCACCAGTGATCAATATAGCAATCAGCCCCAGCATTTT	CATSDQYSNQPQHF
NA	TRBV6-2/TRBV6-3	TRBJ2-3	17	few	TGTGCCAGCAGTTACGAGAGTGGGGGGGCTATCACAGATACGCAGTATTTT	CASSYESGGAITDTQYF
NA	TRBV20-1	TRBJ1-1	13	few	TGCAGTGCTAGTCAGTATCACGATGTAGAAGCTTTCTTT	CSASQYHDVEAFF
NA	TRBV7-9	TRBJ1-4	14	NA	TGTGCCAGCAGCTTATCGGGCCCCCCGGAAAAACTGTTTTTT	CASSLSGPPEKLFF
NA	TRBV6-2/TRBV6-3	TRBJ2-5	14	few	TGTGCCAGCAGTCCAACGGGGGAAGAAGAGACCCAGTACTTC	CASSPTGEEETQYF
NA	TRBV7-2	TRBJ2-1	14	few	TGTGCCAGCAGCCTACAACAGGGTTACAATGAGCAGTTCTTC	CASSLQQGYNEQFF
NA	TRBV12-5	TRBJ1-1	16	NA	TGTGCTAGTGGTTTGGTAGTTGGCAGAGGGAACACTGAAGCTTTCTTT	CASGLVVGRGNTEAFF
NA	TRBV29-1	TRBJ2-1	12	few	TGCAGCGTTGCCGGGACGGGCAATGAGCAGTTCTTC	CSVAGTGNEQFF
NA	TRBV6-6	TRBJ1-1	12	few	TGTGCCAGCATTTCCCCTGGGGGGGCCGCTTTCTTT	CASISPGGAAFF
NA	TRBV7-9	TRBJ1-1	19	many	TGTGCCAGCAGCCTTTACCGACGGGGGCTAGGGCCGATGAACACTGAAGCTTTCTTT	CASSLYRRGLGPMNTEAFF
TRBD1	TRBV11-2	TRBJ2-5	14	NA	TGTGCCAGCAGTTCTTGGGACAGCCAAGAGACCCAGTACTTC	CASSSWDSQETQYF
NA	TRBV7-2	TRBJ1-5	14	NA	TGTGCCAGCAGCCCCGGAGGGATCAATCAGCCCCAGCATTTT	CASSPGGINQPQHF
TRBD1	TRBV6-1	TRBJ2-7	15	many	TGTGCCAGCAGTGCGTCGTGGGACAGTTACTACGAGCAGTACTTC	CASSASWDSYYEQYF
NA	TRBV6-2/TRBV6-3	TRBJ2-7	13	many	TGTGCCAGCAGTCCCACAGGTACCTACGAGCAGTACTTC	CASSPTGTYEQYF
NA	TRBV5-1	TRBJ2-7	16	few	TGCGCCAGCAGCAGCAGACAGGGTTGGGGAGGAAGGGAGCAGTACTTC	CASSSRQGWGGREQYF